This TCR beta chain was recorded in a study of blood T cell repertoires in COVID-19. Study summary: COVID-19 samples from acute and convalescent phases originated in the United States, Italy and Spain. T cells, B-cell-depleted T cells, or PBMCs provided the cDNA or gDNA that served as material.

Source study methods: Reference gene primer amplification gave nucleated cell count estimates. Method: immunoSEQ multiplex PCR; TCRdb's copy keeps in-frame clones and lacks some. D and trimming come from the DNA, and the V and J calls and clone size come from that table. This sample has approximately 66,000 clones; about 90% occur once, and the top ten carry approximately 1.5%. Deletions cut 10 bases from V and 0 bases from J, with 16 bases between. The CDR3 length is 16 residues. The germline V gene has CDR1 MDHEN and CDR2 SYDVKM. This receptor was taken from a man aged 60 to 69 with acute or convalescent COVID-19. Sequencing used peripheral blood. The chain uses TRBV28 and TRBJ1-6; D may be TRBD1 (6 bases). The chain's CDR3 is CATSDRSSSYNSPLHF. The CDR3, as DNA: TGTGCCACATCCGACAGGTCCAGCTCCTATAATTCACCCCTCCACTTT.